The 25 T cell receptor beta chains given below trace back to one sample, sequenced in a study of somatic mutations in cytotoxic T cells in rheumatoid arthritis. Measured with immunoSEQ multiplex PCR; TCRdb has only the in-frame clones, and not every one. This table holds about 17,000 clones, around 68% found once. Sequenced sample: CD8+ T cells sorted from blood. Receptors originate from a man between 60 and 75 years old in good health.

This clone showed up just once. The chain has TRBV7-8 and TRBJ2-3; TRBD2 agrees at 7 bases. The CDR3 contains 14 residues. Germline CDR1 is SGHVS and CDR2 is FQNEAQ. After removal of 2 bases from V and 1 base from J, the junction contained 0 bases not matched to a gene. In DNA form, the CDR3 reads TGTGCCAGCAGCTTACTAGCGGGCACAGATACGCAGTATTTT. It translates to CASSLLAGTDTQYF.

V is TRBV2 and J is TRBJ2-1; TRBD1 agrees at 9 bases. The V gene's germline CDR1 is SNHLY and CDR2 FYNNEI. V lost 6 bases to trimming and J lost 8 bases; unmatched junction nucleotides: 11. The CDR3 sequence is 15 residues long. CDR3 sequence: CASRGTGTGRDEQFF. The CDR3 DNA reads as TGTGCCAGCAGGGGAACCGGGACAGGGCGGGATGAGCAGTTCTTC.

This chain uses TRBV19 with TRBJ2-5; 9 bases are shared with TRBD1. Germline trimming cut 6 bases from V and 3 bases from J; bases unmatched to any gene: 11. The CDR3 runs 16 residues. From germline, CDR1 is LNHDA and CDR2 SQIVND (reference sequence). CDR3 loop: CASRPGQGSGKETQYF. The CDR3 bases are TGTGCCAGTAGGCCGGGACAGGGTTCCGGAAAAGAGACCCAGTACTTC.

This clone was counted between two and nine times. This sequence joins TRBV27 and TRBJ2-5; a weak D match, TRBD1 (7 bases). CDR1 is MNHEY, CDR2 SMNVEV, per germline (reference sequence). The V and J ends lost 3 bases and 5 bases respectively, with 19 bases between them. The CDR3 length is 16 residues. DNA of the CDR3: TGTGCCAGCAGTTTGACAGGGTCCGGGAGTTTTGAGACCCAGTACTTC. Protein product: CASSLTGSGSFETQYF.

The chain joins TRBV19 to TRBJ2-7; no firm D call. The CDR3 runs 14 residues. Deletions cut 3 bases from V and 5 bases from J, with 14 bases between. Germline V lookup: CDR1 LNHDA, CDR2 SQIVND (reference sequence). The CDR3 coding sequence is TGTGCCAGTAGTATTCCAACTCTAGGCCACGAGCAGTACTTC. This translates into CASSIPTLGHEQYF.

By sample fraction, this clone is medium-sized (0.01 to 0.1%). The chain joins TRBV13 to TRBJ1-5, with a tentative D call TRBD1 (6 bases). Per the germline V gene, CDR1 is PRHDT and CDR2 is FYEKMQ (reference sequence). The V end lost 5 bases, the J end lost 3 bases, and 8 bases lay between the germline ends. The CDR3 contains 13 residues. The CDR3 is CASSMGHNQPQHF. Written as DNA, the CDR3 is TGTGCCAGCAGCATGGGACACAATCAGCCCCAGCATTTT.

This chain links TRBV9 with TRBJ2-1, with D possibly matching TRBD2 (7 bases). Germline V gene data show CDR1 as SGDLS and CDR2 as YYNGEE. The V and J ends lost 0 bases and 2 bases respectively, with 12 bases between them. CDR3 length: 16 residues. CDR3 sequence reads: CASSVGGGPAYNEQFF. CDR3 DNA sequence: TGTGCCAGCAGCGTAGGGGGGGGGCCCGCCTACAATGAGCAGTTCTTC.

Sample share makes this clone medium-sized. The chain links TRBV19 to TRBJ1-2; D may be TRBD1 (5 bases). The germline V gene encodes CDR1 LNHDA and CDR2 SQIVND (reference sequence). CDR3 length equals 13 residues. V lost 1 base and J 8 bases, leaving 11 bases between the germline ends. The CDR3 bases are TGTGCCAGTAGTATAGGAGCAGGGTACGGCTACACCTTC. This sequence encodes CASSIGAGYGYTF.

The chain carries TRBV27 and TRBJ2-7; D uncertain. The CDR3 totals 13 residues. Germline V gene sequence: CDR1 MNHEY, CDR2 SMNVEV (reference sequence). The germline V and J ends were trimmed by 10 bases and 4 bases, with 17 bases remaining between them. CDR3 region: CATGFPPSYEQYF. The CDR3 DNA reads TGTGCCACCGGGTTTCCCCCGTCTTACGAGCAGTACTTC.

The CDR3 reads CASWRGGKETQYF. In nucleotides, the CDR3 is TGTGCCAGCTGGCGCGGGGGGAAAGAGACCCAGTACTTC. The chain recombines TRBV7-2 with TRBJ2-5, with TRBD2 matching 8 bases. CDR1 and CDR2 from the germline V gene are SGHTA and FQGNSA. Losses at the gene ends were 8 bases for V and 3 bases for J; bases not matched to a gene: 5. The CDR3 is made up of 13 amino acids.

The V and J genes are TRBV7-9 and TRBJ1-4, with 8 bases identical to TRBD1. The ends lost 5 bases at V and 5 bases at J; junction bases unmatched: 16. Germline loops: CDR1 SEHNR, CDR2 FQNEAQ (reference sequence). This CDR3 comprises 18 residues. CDR3 residues: CASSPGQGRELRNEKLFF. The DNA for the CDR3 is TGTGCCAGCAGCCCCGGACAGGGAAGGGAATTGCGGAATGAAAAACTGTTTTTT.

With respect to this clone: Other DNA sequences in this sample translate to the same CDR3. This chain joins TRBV9 and TRBJ2-3, with 11 bases lining up with TRBD2. The CDR3 has 16 amino acids. The germline V gene has CDR1 SGDLS and CDR2 YYNGEE. V gave up 3 bases and J gave up 4 bases; unmatched junction bases: 7. CDR3 loop: CASSALAGGLPDTQYF. In DNA, the CDR3 is TGTGCCAGCAGCGCGCTAGCGGGGGGCCTGCCAGATACGCAGTATTTT.

The chain uses TRBV27 and TRBJ2-2; D perhaps matches TRBD1 (5 bases). Germline CDR1 is MNHEY and CDR2 is SMNVEV (reference sequence). CDR3 size: 14 residues. The V gene lost 5 bases and the J gene lost 3 bases, with 10 bases spanning the gap. This CDR3 is CASSQDTYTGELFF. Here the CDR3 DNA reads TGTGCCAGCAGTCAGGACACTTACACCGGGGAGCTGTTTTTT.

V and J are TRBV29-1 and TRBJ2-5; 7 bases match TRBD1. V lost 3 bases and J lost 2; bases outside the gene matches: 15. Looked up from germline, CDR1 is SQVTM and CDR2 is ANQGSEA. The CDR3 extends over 17 amino acids. The CDR3 is CSVEGTLQGWEQETQYF. Here the CDR3 DNA reads TGCAGCGTTGAGGGTACCTTACAGGGGTGGGAACAAGAGACCCAGTACTTC.

This chain links TRBV2 with TRBJ2-4, with TRBD2 identical over 14 bases. Losses at the gene ends were 8 bases for V and 3 bases for J; bases not matched to a gene: 9. The germline gives CDR1 SNHLY, CDR2 FYNNEI. This CDR3 region has 17 residues. The CDR3 nucleotides read TGTGCCAGCTTGGGACTAGCGGGGGCCTCGGGCAAAAACATTCAGTACTTC. Its translation: CASLGLAGASGKNIQYF. Full variable domain (outside the CDR3, taken from reference TRBV2 and TRBJ2-4): EPEVTQTPSHQVTQMGQEVILRCVPISNHLYFYWYRQILGQKVEFLVSFYNNEISEKSEIFDDQFSVERPDGSNFTLKIRSTKLEDSAMYFCASLGLAGASGKNIQYFGAGTRLSVL.

This clone was found a few times. The J gene is TRBJ2-3, the V gene TRBV10-3; TRBD1 aligns across 7 bases. Trimming took 10 bases from V and 6 from J; bases not matched to a gene: 13. CDR3 length: 14 residues. Germline CDR1 is ENHRY and CDR2 is SYGVKD. The CDR3 region is CATYTGVSFDTQYF. The DNA of the CDR3 is TGTGCCACATACACAGGGGTGTCTTTCGATACGCAGTATTTT.

The chain is built from TRBV7-9 and TRBJ1-3; 11 bases are shared with TRBD1. J was trimmed by 10 bases and V by 4 bases; bases with no gene match: 12. CDR3 size: 16 residues. From germline, CDR1 is SEHNR and CDR2 FQNEAQ (reference sequence). The CDR3 coding sequence is TGTGCCAGCAGCTCAGGACAGGGGGCGAGATCTATAACCATATATTTT. Residues: CASSSGQGARSITIYF. The full variable domain, with the rest looked up from reference TRBV7-9 and TRBJ1-3, is DTGVSQNPRHKITKRGQNVTFRCDPISEHNRLYWYRQTLGQGPEFLTYFQNEAQLEKSRLLSDRFSAERPKGSFSTLEIQRTEQGDSAMYLCASSSGQGARSITIYFGEGSWLTVV.

J is TRBJ2-7 and V is TRBV7-9; TRBD1 is a possible D gene (7 bases). Germline V gene data show CDR1 as SEHNR and CDR2 as FQNEAQ (reference sequence). V was shortened by 6 bases and J by 5 bases, with 14 bases between the two germline ends. The CDR3 sequence is 13 residues long. CDR3 nucleotide sequence: TGTGCCAGCAGTTGGAGGGGGCGCGACGAGCAGTACTTC. As protein: CASSWRGRDEQYF.

The chain joins TRBV6-5 to TRBJ2-7; D might be TRBD2 (6 bases). CDR3 size: 13 residues. Germline V gene data show CDR1 as MNHEY and CDR2 as SVGAGI. V lost 5 bases to trimming and J lost 1 base, with 9 bases between them. CDR3 region: CASSAGRSYEQYF. The DNA of the CDR3 is TGTGCCAGCAGTGCGGGGCGATCCTACGAGCAGTACTTC.

This clone was seen a few times. The chain uses TRBV19 and TRBJ2-7, with 9 nucleotides matching TRBD2. In germline, CDR1 is LNHDA, CDR2 SQIVND (reference sequence). The CDR3 covers 15 residues. J gave up 4 bases and V 5 bases, and 9 bases lay outside the gene matches. CDR3 bases: TGTGCCAGTAGTCCCGGGCTAGCGGGATCGTACGAGCAGTACTTC. It encodes CASSPGLAGSYEQYF.

J is TRBJ2-2 and V is TRBV4-3, with 9 positions matching TRBD2. With V trimmed by 4 bases and J by 4 bases, 4 bases remained unmatched. The length of the CDR3 is 15 residues. Germline values: CDR1 LGHNA, CDR2 YSLEER. CDR3 sequence: CASSLSGSVTGELFF. CDR3 DNA sequence: TGCGCCAGCAGCCTTAGCGGGAGTGTCACCGGGGAGCTGTTTTTT.

The V call is TRBV29-1, the J call TRBJ2-5, with D perhaps TRBD2 (6 bases). Trimming took 6 bases from V and 2 from J, leaving 19 bases between them. The CDR3 extends over 15 amino acids. CDR1 SQVTM and CDR2 ANQGSEA come from the germline V gene. The CDR3 coding sequence is TGCAGCGTCAATTGGGACTCGACCCTACAAGAGACCCAGTACTTC. Protein: CSVNWDSTLQETQYF.

V usage is TRBV6-4 and J usage is TRBJ1-6, with D tentatively TRBD1 (5 bases). Germline V lookup: CDR1 MRHNA, CDR2 SNTAGT. V lost 2 bases and J lost 2, with 13 bases in between. The length of the CDR3 is 17 residues. The CDR3 loop reads CASSDGPGLAYNSPLHF. CDR3 nucleotide sequence: TGTGCCAGCAGTGACGGGCCAGGGCTCGCCTATAATTCACCCCTCCACTTT.

The V gene is TRBV6-6, the J gene TRBJ1-1, with 7 positions matching TRBD1. CDR3 length equals 11 residues. In germline, CDR1 is MNHNY, CDR2 SVGAGI (reference sequence). With V trimmed by 9 bases and J by 6 bases, 4 bases remained unmatched. CDR3 in DNA: TGTGCCAGTGATCAGGGGGCTGAAGCTTTCTTT. Protein sequence: CASDQGAEAFF.

V gene TRBV11-1 combines with J gene TRBJ2-3; tentatively, D is TRBD2 (5 bases). There are 15 residues in the CDR3. Germline-derived CDR1 and CDR2 are SGHAT and FQDESV (reference sequence). V was clipped by 3 bases and J by 2 bases, with 12 bases between them. The CDR3 DNA reads as TGTGCCAGCAGCTTTAGCGACGGCTTCACAGATACGCAGTATTTT. Amino acids: CASSFSDGFTDTQYF.